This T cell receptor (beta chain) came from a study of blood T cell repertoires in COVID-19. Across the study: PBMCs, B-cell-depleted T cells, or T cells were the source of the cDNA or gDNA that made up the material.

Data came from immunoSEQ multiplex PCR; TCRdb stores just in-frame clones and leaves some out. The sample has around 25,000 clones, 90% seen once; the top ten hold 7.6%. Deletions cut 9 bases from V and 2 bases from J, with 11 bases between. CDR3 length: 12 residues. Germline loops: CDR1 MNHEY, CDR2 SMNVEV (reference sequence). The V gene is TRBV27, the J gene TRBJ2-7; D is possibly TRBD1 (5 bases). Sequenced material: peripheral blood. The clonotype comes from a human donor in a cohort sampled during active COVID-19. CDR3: CASRRQTYEQYF. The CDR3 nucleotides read TGTGCCAGTCGCCGACAGACCTACGAGCAGTACTTC.